The 20 T cell receptor beta chains below come from one sample, sequenced in a study of PD-L1 blockade in urothelial cancer. Profiling relied on immunoSEQ multiplex PCR, and the TCRdb table lists in-frame clones only, not all of them. The repertoire has fewer than 40,000 clones, 80% to 95% of them found once; the top ten carry around 8%. The specimen comprised PBMCs, sampled around atezolizumab (anti-PD-L1) treatment. The origin of the receptors is an older man with urothelial cancer.

The rearrangement links TRBV28 to TRBJ2-6; possible D gene TRBD1, 6 bases. Germline V gene sequence: CDR1 MDHEN, CDR2 SYDVKM. The CDR3 has 15 residues. The V end lost 3 bases, the J end lost 3 bases, and 9 bases lay between the germline ends. The CDR3 loop reads CASSFSGVGANVLTF. As DNA, the CDR3 is TGTGCCAGCAGTTTCTCAGGGGTTGGGGCCAACGTCCTGACTTTC.

The rearrangement uses TRBV9 and TRBJ2-2; a possible D gene is TRBD1 (5 bases). CDR1 and CDR2 (germline): SGDLS, YYNGEE. V was pared by 2 bases and J by 6 bases, with 11 bases between. CDR3 size: 14 residues. The DNA of the CDR3 is TGTGCCAGCAGCGTTTCCCAGGGCCCCGGGGAGCTGTTTTTT. Its translation is CASSVSQGPGELFF.

This rearrangement joins TRBV27 to TRBJ2-5, with D tentatively TRBD1 (6 bases). There are 14 residues in the CDR3. V shed 2 bases and J shed 3 bases, with 10 bases lying between them. The V gene's germline CDR1 is MNHEY and CDR2 SMNVEV (reference sequence). CDR3 sequence: CASSLLTGKETQYF. The CDR3 DNA sequence: TGTGCCAGCAGTTTACTAACAGGGAAAGAGACCCAGTACTTC.

This chain connects TRBV7-2 to TRBJ1-2, with D perhaps TRBD1 (5 bases). The V end lost 4 bases, the J end lost 10 bases, and 22 bases lay between the germline ends. Germline V gene data show CDR1 as SGHTA and CDR2 as FQGNSA. This CDR3 has 15 residues. The DNA for the CDR3 is TGTGCCAGCAGCTCACCGGAGGGGACCGGTGAATCCTACACCTTC. Translated, it gives CASSSPEGTGESYTF.

In this sample, this clone turned up once. The rearrangement joins TRBV21-1 to TRBJ2-3; TRBD1 reflects the table's D call only, with no check against the DNA. TRBV21-1 is recorded as a pseudogene. The CDR3 extends over 16 amino acids. CDR3 region: CAILREGTGSTDTQYF. In DNA form, the CDR3 reads TGTGCCATACTACGAGAGGGGACAGGGTCAACAGATACGCAGTATTTT.

This clone was detected only a few times. CDR3 in amino acids: CASRSTAGDSYEQYF. CDR3 DNA: TGTGCCAGCAGGTCGACGGCGGGTGACTCCTACGAGCAGTACTTC. The genes are TRBV11-2 and TRBJ2-7; a weak D match, TRBD2 (5 bases). Germline V CDR1 and CDR2: SGHAT, FQNNGV. The V end lost 6 bases, the J end lost 0 bases, and 15 bases lay between the germline ends. This CDR3 region has 15 residues.

The genes are TRBV7-3 and TRBJ2-1, with 10 bases that match TRBD2. Unmatched junction bases numbered 5, after V lost 5 bases and J lost 4 bases. The CDR3 runs to 15 residues. The germline V gene encodes CDR1 SGHTA and CDR2 FQGTGA. The CDR3 region has the DNA TGTGCCAGCAGCACAGCTAGCGGGAGATACAATGAGCAGTTCTTC. The encoded protein is CASSTASGRYNEQFF. The variable domain in full, completed from reference TRBV7-3 and TRBJ2-1, reads GAGVSQTPSNKVTEKGKYVELRCDPISGHTALYWYRQSLGQGPEFLIYFQGTGAADDSGLPNDRFFAVRPEGSVSTLKIQRTERGDSAVYLCASSTASGRYNEQFFGPGTRLTVL.

This chain links TRBV6-1 with TRBJ1-3, with D uncertain. Germline V gene data show CDR1 as MNHNS and CDR2 as SASEGT. The V and J ends lost 2 bases and 1 base respectively, with 9 bases between them. This CDR3 contains 15 residues. Here the CDR3 DNA reads TGTGCCAGCAGTGAATTGGTACTTTCTGGAAACACCATATATTTT. This sequence encodes CASSELVLSGNTIYF.

The V call is TRBV2, the J call TRBJ2-7; 8 bases map to TRBD1. Germline loops: CDR1 SNHLY, CDR2 FYNNEI. V gave up 8 bases and J gave up 2 bases; unmatched junction bases: 5. The CDR3 consists of 13 residues. The CDR3 nucleotides are TGTGCCAGCTACGGACAGGGAACCTACGAGCAGTACTTC. Protein product: CASYGQGTYEQYF.

The V call is TRBV28, the J call TRBJ2-2, with 8 nucleotides matching TRBD1. The V gene end was trimmed by 5 bases and the J gene end by 6 bases; junction bases not matched to a gene: 8. Germline V gene sequence: CDR1 MDHEN, CDR2 SYDVKM. The CDR3 sequence is 15 residues long. CDR3 amino acids: CASSVRQGTPGELFF. CDR3 bases: TGTGCCAGCAGTGTCCGACAGGGGACACCCGGGGAGCTGTTTTTT.

The chain employs TRBV28 and TRBJ2-3, with D tentatively TRBD1 (5 bases). The V gene lost 3 bases and the J gene lost 6 bases, with 13 bases spanning the gap. Germline CDR1 MDHEN, CDR2 SYDVKM. This CDR3 has 14 amino acids. Here the CDR3 DNA reads TGTGCCAGCAGTTTTCTTGGGGCAGCGGATACGCAGTATTTT. Protein: CASSFLGAADTQYF.

CDR3 nucleotide sequence: TGTGCCAGTAGTATTGGGGGGAGGGTCACAGATACGCAGTATTTT. This sequence encodes CASSIGGRVTDTQYF. This chain uses TRBV19 with TRBJ2-3; TRBD2 aligns across 7 bases. J lost 2 bases, V lost 3 bases, and 5 bases had no gene match. The V gene's germline CDR1 is LNHDA and CDR2 SQIVND (reference sequence). This CDR3 has 15 residues.

This chain uses TRBV30 with TRBJ2-5; perhaps TRBD2 as D (5 bases). CDR3 length: 11 amino acids. From germline, CDR1 is GTSNPN and CDR2 SVGIG (reference sequence). The V and J ends lost 1 base and 5 bases respectively, with 5 bases between them. CDR3 bases: TGTGCCTGGAGTGGGGAGGAGACCCAGTACTTC. Its protein product is CAWSGEETQYF. Variable domain in full (rest from reference TRBV30 and TRBJ2-5): SQTIHQWPATLVQPVGSPLSLECTVEGTSNPNLYWYRQAAGRGLQLLFYSVGIGQISSEVPQNLSASRPQDRQFILSSKKLLLSDSGFYLCAWSGEETQYFGPGTRLLVL.

The rearrangement uses TRBV5-4 and TRBJ2-5; TRBD2 is a possible D gene (6 bases). Per the germline V gene, CDR1 is SGHNT and CDR2 is YYREEE (reference sequence). The V and J ends lost 1 base and 4 bases respectively, with 17 bases between them. This CDR3 contains 16 residues. The CDR3 reads CASSLSSGRGGETQYF. The DNA of the CDR3 is TGTGCCAGCAGCTTGTCCTCCGGGAGAGGTGGAGAGACCCAGTACTTC.

The chain uses TRBV29-1 and TRBJ2-3; D is unresolved. There are 12 residues in the CDR3. CDR1 and CDR2 from the germline V gene are SQVTM and ANQGSEA. Trimming took off 2 bases at V and 2 bases at J, with 5 bases between the two ends. CDR3 loop: CSVESFTDTQYF. The CDR3, as DNA: TGCAGCGTTGAAAGCTTCACAGATACGCAGTATTTT.

The chain recombines TRBV10-1 with TRBJ2-1, with TRBD2 matching over 8 bases. The CDR3 runs 13 residues. The trim removed 2 bases at V and 16 bases at J, leaving 10 bases unmatched. Germline CDR1 reads WNHNN; CDR2 reads SYGVQD (reference sequence). The CDR3 DNA reads as TGCGCCAGCAGTGAGCTCAGACTAGCGACCCCCTTCTTC. It yields the protein CASSELRLATPFF.

The chain couples TRBV11-2 to TRBJ2-5; TRBD1 is a possible D gene (5 bases). CDR3 length: 16 residues. The V end was cut by 3 bases, the J end by 1 base, with 15 bases between. From germline, CDR1 is SGHAT and CDR2 FQNNGV. Here the CDR3 DNA reads TGTGCCAGCAGCTTCGATCGCCCGACAGCCCAAGAGACCCAGTACTTC. Translated, it gives CASSFDRPTAQETQYF.

The CDR3, as DNA: TGTGCCAGCTCACCACCGGAGGCGACAGGTGGCCAGCATTTT. Translation gives CASSPPEATGGQHF. The chain employs TRBV18 and TRBJ1-5, with a tentative D call TRBD1 (6 bases). CDR1 and CDR2 (germline): KGHSH, LQKENI. The CDR3 extends over 14 amino acids. V gave up 0 bases and J gave up 12 bases, with 15 bases separating them.

This sequence joins TRBV11-2 and TRBJ1-5, with D tentatively TRBD1 (6 bases). The length of the CDR3 is 14 residues. Trimming took 1 base from V and 5 from J, leaving 9 bases between them. CDR1 is SGHAT, CDR2 FQNNGV, per germline. The CDR3 sequence: CASSLASGDQPQHF. Here the CDR3 DNA reads TGTGCCAGCAGCTTAGCGTCAGGGGATCAGCCCCAGCATTTT.

The chain carries TRBV27 and TRBJ2-6; D possibly corresponds to TRBD2 (5 bases). Germline CDR1 reads MNHEY; CDR2 reads SMNVEV (reference sequence). V shed 2 bases and J shed 1 base, with 21 bases lying between them. CDR3 size: 20 residues. CDR3 protein: CASSLTGWGRIPSGANVLTF. As DNA, the CDR3 is TGTGCCAGCAGTTTAACGGGGTGGGGTCGGATCCCGTCTGGGGCCAACGTCCTGACTTTC. Combining the CDR3 with reference TRBV27 and TRBJ2-6 gives the whole variable domain EAQVTQNPRYLITVTGKKLTVTCSQNMNHEYMSWYRQDPGLGLRQIYYSMNVEVTDKGDVPEGYKVSRKEKRNFPLILESPSPNQTSLYFCASSLTGWGRIPSGANVLTFGAGSRLTVL.